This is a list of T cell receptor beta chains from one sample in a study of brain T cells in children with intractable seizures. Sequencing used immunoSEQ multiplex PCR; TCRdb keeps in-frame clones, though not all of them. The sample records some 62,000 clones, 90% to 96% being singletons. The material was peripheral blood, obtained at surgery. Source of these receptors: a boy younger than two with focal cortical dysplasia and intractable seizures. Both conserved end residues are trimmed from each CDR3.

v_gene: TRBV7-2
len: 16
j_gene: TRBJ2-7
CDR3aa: ASSRNTVRGRVSYEQY

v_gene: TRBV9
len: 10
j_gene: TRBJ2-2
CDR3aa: ASSVGTGELF

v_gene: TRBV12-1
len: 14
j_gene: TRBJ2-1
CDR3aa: ASSPGTSGSKNEQF

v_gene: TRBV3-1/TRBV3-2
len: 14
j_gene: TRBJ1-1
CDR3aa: ASSQEGETVRTEAF

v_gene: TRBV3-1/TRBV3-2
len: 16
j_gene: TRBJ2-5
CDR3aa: ASSQYGTSGPIWETQY

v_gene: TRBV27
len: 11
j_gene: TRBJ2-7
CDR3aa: ASSKTGVYEQY

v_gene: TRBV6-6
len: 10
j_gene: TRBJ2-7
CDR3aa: ASSYSGHEQY

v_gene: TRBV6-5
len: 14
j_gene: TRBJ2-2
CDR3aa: ASSYFGTENTGELF

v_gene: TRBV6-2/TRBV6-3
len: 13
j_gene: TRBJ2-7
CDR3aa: ASRYLQGDSSEQY

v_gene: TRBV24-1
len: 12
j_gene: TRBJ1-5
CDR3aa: ATSDLHSNQPQH